These 2 T cell receptor beta chains came from one sample sequenced in a study of monozygotic twins with inflammatory bowel disease. TCRdb derives one entry per CDR3 protein from the 5' RACE reads, leaving out DNA. The listing contains fewer than 350,000 distinct CDR3 sequences. The specimen was blood. These receptors all come from a human donor with ulcerative colitis or Crohn's disease, or a healthy co-twin of an affected twin (not recorded which).

The chain uses TRBV10-3 and TRBJ1-5; with no DNA, the TCRdb D assignment of TRBD1 cannot be verified. The CDR3 has 14 amino acids. Germline V gene sequence: CDR1 ENHRY, CDR2 SYGVKD. This chain's CDR3 is CAISRDRGTQPQHF.

This chain connects TRBV6-4 to TRBJ2-1; the D gene TCRdb calls, TRBD2, cannot be checked with no DNA. CDR3 length equals 15 residues. Germline V gene lookup returns CDR1 MRHNA and CDR2 SNTAGT. CDR3 region: CASSEGSGGYNEQFF.